This T cell receptor (beta chain) appears in the sequencing data of a study of T cell responses to AZD1222 COVID-19 vaccine. Study-wide findings and caveats: Among those given AZD1222, only five or six were seropositive at baseline. Recipients of two AZD1222 doses showed rising Spike-specific TCR breadth and depth.

On this clone: Its antigen is unknown.

Germline loops: CDR1 MGHDK, CDR2 SYGVNS. This CDR3 contains 12 residues. The V and J ends lost 9 bases and 6 bases, in that order; junction bases with no gene match: 6. Produced via immunoSEQ multiplex PCR; TCRdb's table is partial and in-frame only. The data hold 80,000 or so clones, with just over 90% observed a single time. This chain links TRBV25-1 with TRBJ2-7; 9 bases agree with TRBD1. Material: peripheral blood, obtained on day 0 of MenACWY control vaccination. The sequence was obtained from an adult in good health. CDR3: CASRTGGLEQYF. The CDR3, as DNA: TGTGCCAGTAGAACAGGGGGCCTCGAGCAGTACTTC.